Shown below are 18 T cell receptor beta chains from a single sample sequenced in a study of CD8+CD57+ T cells in acquired aplastic anemia. Researchers used genomic DNA as the template to profile TCR beta VDJ and CDR3. Each CDR3 protein gets one entry after TCRdb re-called the reads with MiXCR. The data hold about 190,000 distinct CDR3 sequences, with 55% to 70% observed a single time. Sequences were obtained from sorted CD4+, CD8+, or CD8+CD57+ T cells (not recorded which) from PBMCs. The receptors come from a human donor with severe aplastic anemia or a healthy control (not recorded which).

This clonotype was detected ten times or more. The chain recombines TRBV29-1 with TRBJ2-1; 9 nucleotides match TRBD1. Germline CDR1 is SQVTM and CDR2 is ANQGSEA. The junction had 7 bases not matched to a gene; V was cut back by 5 bases and J by 5 bases. This CDR3 is built from 14 residues. The CDR3 DNA reads TGCAGCGTTAGTTGGACAGGGGTCGACAATGAGCAGTTCTTC. This translates into CSVSWTGVDNEQFF.

The chain uses TRBV29-1 and TRBJ2-2; D possibly corresponds to TRBD2 (6 bases). This CDR3 has 14 amino acids. Per the germline V gene, CDR1 is SQVTM and CDR2 is ANQGSEA. Trimming cost V 5 bases and J 2 bases, with 12 bases left between them. The CDR3 spells CSVRGGINTGELFF. In DNA form, the CDR3 reads TGCAGCGTTAGAGGCGGGATTAACACCGGGGAGCTGTTTTTT.

This chain connects TRBV7-9 to TRBJ2-1; D may be TRBD2 (6 bases). The CDR3 is 12 amino acids. CDR1 SEHNR and CDR2 FQNEAQ come from the germline V gene (reference sequence). Trimming took off 9 bases at V and 5 bases at J, with 11 bases between the two ends. The CDR3 DNA reads as TGTGCCAGTGGAGGGAGTCACAATGAGCAGTTCTTC. Protein: CASGGSHNEQFF.

This rearrangement joins TRBV5-5 to TRBJ1-2; 8 bases line up with TRBD1. There are 13 residues in the CDR3. Trimming at V came to 6 bases and at J to 5 bases, leaving 6 bases not matched to a gene. Germline lookup yields CDR1 SGHKS and CDR2 YYEKEE (reference sequence). DNA of the CDR3: TGTGCCAGCACCCTCAGACAGGGGTATGGCTACACCTTC. It codes for CASTLRQGYGYTF.

This clonotype was recorded a few times. The CDR3 DNA reads as TGTGCCAGCAGCCCCCGGGAAGACAATGAGCAGTTCTTC. Its translation: CASSPREDNEQFF. The V gene is TRBV7-8, the J gene TRBJ2-1; a possible D gene is TRBD2 (5 bases). This CDR3 contains 13 residues. The germline V and J ends were trimmed by 5 bases and 5 bases, with 10 bases remaining between them. In germline, CDR1 is SGHVS, CDR2 FQNEAQ. Variable domain in full (rest from reference TRBV7-8 and TRBJ2-1): GAGVSQSPRYKVAKRGQDVALRCDPISGHVSLFWYQQALGQGPEFLTYFQNEAQLDKSGLPSDRFFAERPEGSVSTLKIQRTQQEDSAVYLCASSPREDNEQFFGPGTRLTVL.

The chain carries TRBV7-8 and TRBJ2-5; TRBD2 matches at 11 bases. This CDR3 spans 15 amino acids. CDR1 and CDR2 from the germline V gene are SGHVS and FQNEAQ. V was clipped by 5 bases and J by 9 bases; unmatched bases: 11. The CDR3 region has the DNA TGTGCCAGCAGCCGAACTAGCGGGGGCCCGTGGTCCCAGTACTTC. It specifies CASSRTSGGPWSQYF.

This clonotype was picked up one time. The chain links TRBV15 to TRBJ2-2; no firm D call. V was cut by 5 bases and J by 6 bases, with 13 bases left in between. The CDR3 is 14 residues long. CDR1 and CDR2 from the germline V gene are LNHNV and YYDKDF (reference sequence). CDR3 region: CATSPDPIAGELFF. CDR3 sequence (DNA): TGTGCCACCAGCCCAGATCCAATCGCCGGGGAGCTGTTTTTT.

The J gene is TRBJ2-3, the V gene TRBV10-3; 13 positions agree with TRBD2. Germline V gene sequence: CDR1 ENHRY, CDR2 SYGVKD. The CDR3 consists of 15 residues. V lost 10 bases and J lost 2; bases outside the gene matches: 6. CDR3 in DNA: TGTGCCACCGGACTAGCGGGAGTTACCACAGATACGCAGTATTTT. Translating it yields CATGLAGVTTDTQYF.

This clonotype was seen a few times. V usage is TRBV25-1 and J usage is TRBJ1-5; D unresolved. Looked up from germline, CDR1 is MGHDK and CDR2 is SYGVNS. Trimming removed 4 bases at V and 1 base at J, with 8 bases between. This CDR3 contains 14 residues. Written as DNA, the CDR3 is TGTGCCAGCAGTGGCGTGGAGAGCAATCAGCCCCAGCATTTT. Translated, it gives CASSGVESNQPQHF.

The chain carries TRBV20-1 and TRBJ2-6; TRBD2 aligns across 12 bases. Per the germline V gene, CDR1 is DFQATT and CDR2 is SNEGSKA (reference sequence). This CDR3 contains 18 residues. The V gene end was trimmed by 3 bases and the J gene end by 0 bases; junction bases not matched to a gene: 6. The CDR3 is CSASSGLAGLSGANVLTF. CDR3 bases: TGCAGTGCTAGCTCGGGACTAGCGGGCCTCTCTGGGGCCAACGTCCTGACTTTC.

This rearrangement joins TRBV6-6 to TRBJ2-7; 7 nucleotides agree with TRBD2. Germline V gives CDR1 MNHNY, CDR2 SVGAGI (reference sequence). V lost 0 bases and J lost 3; bases outside the gene matches: 5. CDR3 length: 15 amino acids. CDR3 amino acids: CASSYSGRARYEQYF. CDR3 sequence (DNA): TGTGCCAGCAGTTACTCAGGGAGGGCCCGCTACGAGCAGTACTTC.

This chain uses TRBV25-1 with TRBJ2-5; no firm D call. The length of the CDR3 is 15 residues. CDR1 is MGHDK, CDR2 SYGVNS, per germline. Deletions cut 5 bases from V and 2 bases from J, with 15 bases between. DNA for the CDR3: TGTGCCAGCAGTCCGCCTCGGGCGATACAAGAGACCCAGTACTTC. It codes for CASSPPRAIQETQYF.

This clonotype was observed once. J is TRBJ1-1 and V is TRBV11-1; D uncertain. Trimming removed 3 bases from V and 0 bases from J, with 11 bases in between. Germline CDR1 and CDR2: SGHAT and FQDESV (reference sequence). The CDR3 has 15 residues. CDR3 sequence (DNA): TGTGCCAGCAGCTTGGAGGGTTGGATGAACACTGAAGCTTTCTTT. Residues: CASSLEGWMNTEAFF.

This rearrangement joins TRBV7-8 to TRBJ2-5, with 10 nucleotides matching TRBD1. Germline V gene sequence: CDR1 SGHVS, CDR2 FQNEAQ. Trimming cost V 5 bases and J 5 bases; bases outside gene matches: 11. The CDR3 has 16 residues. The CDR3 loop is CASSLKTGGVEETQYF. CDR3 nucleotide sequence: TGTGCCAGCAGCCTCAAGACAGGGGGCGTCGAGGAGACCCAGTACTTC.

This chain uses TRBV20-1 with TRBJ1-2; possibly TRBD1 for D (5 bases). The germline V and J ends were trimmed by 5 bases and 7 bases, with 38 bases remaining between them. Germline CDR1 is DFQATT and CDR2 is SNEGSKA (reference sequence). The CDR3 has 20 amino acids. CDR3 sequence (DNA): TGCAGTGCTTCTCGTCGCGGGACTAGCGGGGGATACGAGCAGTACCGTGGCTACACCTTC. It is translated as CSASRRGTSGGYEQYRGYTF.

This clonotype has just one count. The chain employs TRBV19 and TRBJ1-6; D ambiguous. This CDR3 has 15 amino acids. Germline lookup yields CDR1 LNHDA and CDR2 SQIVND (reference sequence). V lost 1 base, J lost 6 bases, and 10 bases lay in between. The CDR3 reads CASSIVGEVNSPLHF. CDR3 in DNA: TGTGCCAGTAGTATAGTGGGAGAAGTTAATTCACCCCTCCACTTT.

The chain is built from TRBV7-9 and TRBJ2-1; D gene ambiguous. Germline V CDR1 and CDR2: SEHNR, FQNEAQ (reference sequence). The V end was cut by 7 bases, the J end by 0 bases, with 13 bases between. The CDR3 runs to 15 residues. CDR3 amino acids: CASTVGPSSYNEQFF. The CDR3 DNA follows: TGTGCCAGCACCGTAGGACCCAGCTCCTACAATGAGCAGTTCTTC.

The V call is TRBV10-3, the J call TRBJ2-2, with D possibly matching TRBD2 (7 bases). V lost 6 bases and J 9 bases, leaving 17 bases between the germline ends. This CDR3 is 14 amino acids long. Germline loops: CDR1 ENHRY, CDR2 SYGVKD. The CDR3 sequence: CAIRSQRGGRELFF. The CDR3, as DNA: TGTGCCATCAGGAGCCAGAGGGGGGGGCGGGAGCTGTTTTTT.